The entry that follows covers one T cell receptor (beta chain) sequence. Its cognate antigen has yet to be identified. Per-base qualities were not stored, and no clone one base away is much larger. Profiling of TCR beta VDJ combinations and CDR3 sequences used genomic DNA as the template. An Illumina HiSeq 2000 was used for TCR repertoire sequencing. Turning to the authors' computational methods: Repertoire assessment relied on Simpson's diversity index, CDR3 size and DJ length profiles, and TRBV/TRBJ rearrangement plots. The most abundant DNA sequence in the deep sequencing data was defined as the immunodominant clone. CDR3 amino acid sequences were checked for sharing across subjects and were also compared against the VDJdb database and published repertoires. TCRdb took the public reads, trimmed them with fastp at Q25, ran MiXCR for clone calling and kept in-frame beta chains. For every CDR3 protein sequence, its rows merge into one entry that carries the most common genes and DNA. None of the V and J calls come from the authors' own analysis; TCRdb made them. This sample gives 310,000 or so distinct CDR3 sequences in total; 50% to 65% of them show up just once. 1.3% of the sample comes from the top ten.

Flow cytometry had shown CD8+CD57+ cell expansion in the patients selected for sequencing. All patients had severe acquired aplastic anemia diagnosed by International Study of Aplastic Anemia and Agranulocytosis and Camitta criteria. No patient had received any therapy when blood was sampled. In the study, sorted CD4+ and CD8+ blood T cells from patients with severe aplastic anemia and from healthy subjects underwent deep sequencing of TCR repertoires. Patients were enrolled in the USA under clinicaltrials.gov protocols 00001620, 01623167, 00001397, 00071045, 00081523 and 00961064. Ficoll-Paque density gradient centrifugation was used to isolate peripheral blood mononuclear cells. Before DNA extraction, CD4+ and CD8+ T cells were sorted with FACS or magnetic beads. This entry comes from a study of CD8+CD57+ T cells in acquired aplastic anemia (dated by TCRdb to 2017 to 2018). With respect to the entire study: DNA extracted from sorted CD4+ and CD8+ cells had a mean of about 3 ug, with a range of 0.2 to 27.4 ug. CD8+CD57+ expansion was defined as a frequency above the mean frequency observed in healthy subjects. General conclusions and limits of the study: Patients and healthy controls showed no significant difference in CD8+ Simpson's diversity (P=0.060). Although 25 to 30 CD8+ CDR3 sequences were shared by patients and controls, these sequences appeared highly expressed in patients and within the immunodominant clones of patients.

From the cysteine up to the phenylalanine, the CDR3 has a length of 13 residues. Only CDR3 DNA remains: 39 bases, in frame from the first base. CDR1 and CDR2, looked up from the germline V gene, are SGHVS and FQNEAQ. What was sequenced was sorted CD4+, CD8+, or CD8+CD57+ T cells (not recorded which) from PBMCs. This receptor was taken from a human donor with aplastic anemia. The rearrangement joined TRBV7-8 to TRBJ2-5, and possibly TRBD2, on 6 matching bases. The J call may be faulty, since TRBJ2-7 better matches the DNA end. The base sequence is TGTGCCAGCAGCTTGAAGGGACTCTACGAGCAGTACTTC. It translates to CASSLKGLYEQYF.